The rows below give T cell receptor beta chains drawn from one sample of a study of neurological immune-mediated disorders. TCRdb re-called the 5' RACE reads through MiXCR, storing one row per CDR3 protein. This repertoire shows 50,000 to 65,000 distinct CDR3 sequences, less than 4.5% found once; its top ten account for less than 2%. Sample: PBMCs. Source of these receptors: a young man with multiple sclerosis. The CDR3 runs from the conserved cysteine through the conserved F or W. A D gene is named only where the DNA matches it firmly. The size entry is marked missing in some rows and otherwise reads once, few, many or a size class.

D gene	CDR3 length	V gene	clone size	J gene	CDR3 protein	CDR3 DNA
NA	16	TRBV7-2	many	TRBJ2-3	CASSTLAGFSTDTQYF	TGTGCCAGCAGCACCCTTGCGGGGTTCAGCACAGATACGCAGTATTTT
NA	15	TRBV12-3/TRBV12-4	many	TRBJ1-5	CASREGSRGNQPQHF	TGTGCCAGCAGAGAAGGCTCAAGGGGCAATCAGCCCCAGCATTTT
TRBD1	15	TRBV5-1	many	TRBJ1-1	CASKGGTGLDTEAFF	TGCGCCAGCAAAGGTGGGACAGGGCTTGACACTGAAGCTTTCTTT
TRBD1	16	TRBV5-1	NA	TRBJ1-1	CASSVVNRGVGTEAFF	TGCGCCAGCAGCGTAGTAAACAGGGGAGTGGGCACTGAAGCTTTCTTT
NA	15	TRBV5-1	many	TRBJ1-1	CASSSFAGRSSEAFF	TGCGCCAGCAGCTCCTTTGCCGGACGGTCTTCTGAAGCTTTCTTT
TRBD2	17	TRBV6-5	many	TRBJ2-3	CASSYSTVGGPGDTQYF	TGTGCCAGCAGTTACTCGACCGTGGGAGGGCCGGGAGATACGCAGTATTTT
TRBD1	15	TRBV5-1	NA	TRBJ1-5	CASSPGQGVGQPQHF	TGCGCCAGCAGCCCGGGACAGGGAGTAGGTCAGCCCCAGCATTTT
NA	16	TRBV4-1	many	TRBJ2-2	CASSRLGGGSTGELFF	TGCGCCAGCAGCCGCCTAGGGGGGGGCTCAACGGGGGAGCTGTTTTTT
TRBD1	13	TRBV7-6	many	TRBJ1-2	CASSLAPTGGYTF	TGTGCCAGCAGCTTAGCCCCGACAGGGGGCTACACCTTC
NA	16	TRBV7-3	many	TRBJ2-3	CASSLNTGEVPDTQYF	TGTGCCAGCAGCTTAAATACAGGGGAGGTCCCAGATACGCAGTATTTT
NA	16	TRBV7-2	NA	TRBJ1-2	CASSFKSGGGVYGYTF	TGTGCCAGCAGCTTCAAATCCGGCGGAGGTGTCTATGGCTACACCTTC
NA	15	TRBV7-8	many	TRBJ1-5	CASSLMSTNNQPQNF	TGTGCCAGCAGCTTAATGTCCACGAACAATCAGCCCCAGAATTTT
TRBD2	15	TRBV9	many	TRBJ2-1	CASSGKHTSAAEQFF	TGTGCCAGCAGCGGAAAGCATACTAGCGCGGCTGAGCAGTTCTTC
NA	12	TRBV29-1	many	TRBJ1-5	CSARLVGQPQHF	TGCAGCGCCCGACTCGTGGGTCAGCCCCAGCATTTT
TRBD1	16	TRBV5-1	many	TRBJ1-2	CASSFSPGTGNGGYTF	TGCGCCAGCAGCTTCTCGCCCGGGACAGGGAATGGCGGCTACACCTTC
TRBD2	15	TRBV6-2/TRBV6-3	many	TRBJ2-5	CASSGLAGAWETQYF	TGTGCCAGCAGCGGACTAGCGGGAGCATGGGAGACCCAGTACTTC
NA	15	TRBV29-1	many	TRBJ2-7	CSVLKQGGFSYEQYF	TGCAGCGTCCTAAAACAGGGAGGTTTTTCCTACGAGCAGTACTTC
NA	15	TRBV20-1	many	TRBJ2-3	CSAPQEEGNTDTQYF	TGCAGTGCTCCCCAGGAGGAGGGGAACACAGATACGCAGTATTTT
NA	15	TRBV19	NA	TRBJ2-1	CASTLDYRSYNEQFF	TGTGCCAGTACCCTGGACTACCGCTCCTACAATGAGCAGTTCTTC
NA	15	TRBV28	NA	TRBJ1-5	CASSLFPQSNQPQHF	TGTGCCAGCAGTTTATTTCCCCAAAGCAATCAGCCCCAGCATTTT
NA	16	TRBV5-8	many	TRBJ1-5	CASSLSAGISNQPQHF	TGTGCCAGCAGCTTGTCGGCAGGGATTAGCAATCAGCCCCAGCATTTT
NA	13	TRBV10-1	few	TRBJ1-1	CASRDTGPSEAFF	TGCGCCAGCAGAGATACAGGGCCATCTGAAGCTTTCTTT
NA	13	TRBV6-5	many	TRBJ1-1	CASTTPGNTEAFF	TGTGCCAGCACTACCCCGGGGAACACTGAAGCTTTCTTT
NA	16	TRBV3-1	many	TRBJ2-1	CASSQEKGVSYNEQFF	TGTGCCAGCAGCCAAGAGAAGGGTGTCTCGTACAATGAGCAGTTCTTC
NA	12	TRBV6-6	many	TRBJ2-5	CASTQGTETQYF	TGTGCCAGCACCCAGGGCACGGAGACCCAGTACTTC
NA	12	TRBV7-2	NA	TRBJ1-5	CASSLAVQPQNF	TGTGCCAGCAGCTTAGCGGTTCAGCCCCAGAATTTT
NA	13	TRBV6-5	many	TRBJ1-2	CASSYTGYYGYTF	TGTGCCAGCAGTTATACAGGGTACTATGGCTACACCTTC